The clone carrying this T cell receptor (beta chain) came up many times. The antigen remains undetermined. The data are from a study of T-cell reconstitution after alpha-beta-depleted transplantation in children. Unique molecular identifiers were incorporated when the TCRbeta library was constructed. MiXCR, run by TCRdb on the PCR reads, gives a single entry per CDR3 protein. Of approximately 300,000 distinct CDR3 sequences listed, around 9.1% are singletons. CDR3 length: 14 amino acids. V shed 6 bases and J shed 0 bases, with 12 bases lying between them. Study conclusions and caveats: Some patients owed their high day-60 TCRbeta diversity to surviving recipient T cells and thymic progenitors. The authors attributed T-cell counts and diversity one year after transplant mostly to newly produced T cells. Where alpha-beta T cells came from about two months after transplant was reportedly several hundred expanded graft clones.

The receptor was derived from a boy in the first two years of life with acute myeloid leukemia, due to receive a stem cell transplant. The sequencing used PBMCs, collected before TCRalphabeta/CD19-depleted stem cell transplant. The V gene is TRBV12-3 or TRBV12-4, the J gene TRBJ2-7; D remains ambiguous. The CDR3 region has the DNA TGTGCCAGCAGCTACGACCGATACTCCTACGAGCAGTACTTC. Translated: CASSYDRYSYEQYF.